One sample yielded the 14 T cell receptor beta chains listed below, sequenced in a study of shared clonotypes between healthy human individuals. Only in-frame clones appear in the TCRdb table, and some are missing; sequencing was by immunoSEQ multiplex PCR. This sample has around 500,000 clones, with over 75% found just once. The specimen sequenced was PBMCs. The receptor source for this set is a middle-aged woman in good health. Some clones in this sample may be carry-over from other donors' samples.

V and J are TRBV5-1 and TRBJ1-4; no reliable D call. V was clipped by 0 bases and J by 0 bases, with 15 bases between them. The CDR3 length is 18 residues. CDR1 is SGHRS and CDR2 is YFSETQ in the germline V gene. CDR3 in amino acids: CASSLAPRGVTTNEKLFF. The DNA of the CDR3 is TGCGCCAGCAGCTTGGCCCCAAGAGGCGTAACAACTAATGAAAAACTGTTTTTT. The full variable domain, in which reference TRBV5-1 and TRBJ1-4 provide the parts outside the CDR3, is KAGVTQTPRYLIKTRGQQVTLSCSPISGHRSVSWYQQTPGQGLQFLFEYFSETQRNKGNFPGRFSGRQFSNSRSEMNVSTLELGDSALYLCASSLAPRGVTTNEKLFFGSGTQLSVL.

Details on this clone: Possible read error: a much larger clone is one base away. The rearrangement uses TRBV9 and TRBJ2-1; perhaps TRBD1 as D (6 bases). In germline, CDR1 is SGDLS, CDR2 YYNGEE. The CDR3 totals 16 residues. CDR3 in DNA: TGTGCCAGCAGCGTTCGCCCCGGGACACACTACAGTGAGCAGTTCTTC. Translated: CASSVRPGTHYSEQFF.

In regard to this clone: This clone may be a read error of a much larger clone one base away. The V and J genes are TRBV29-1 and TRBJ2-7; D is unresolved. Trimming shortened V by 2 bases and J by 7 bases, and 12 bases separated the two germline ends. The CDR3 runs to 12 residues. Germline lookup yields CDR1 SQVTM and CDR2 ANQGSEA. The CDR3, as DNA: TGCAGCGTTGAAACCACGGGTAGGGAGCAGTACTTC. Its protein product is CSVETTGREQYF.

The V call is TRBV7-8, the J call TRBJ1-1, with D perhaps matching TRBD1 (5 bases). CDR3 length: 14 amino acids. Looked up from germline, CDR1 is SGHVS and CDR2 is FQNEAQ. V dropped 5 bases and J dropped 0 bases, with 10 bases sitting between them. The CDR3 DNA sequence: TGTGCCAGCAGCGATCAACAGGTGAACACTGAAGCTTTCTTT. This gives the protein CASSDQQVNTEAFF.

The table lists this clone with a few counts. The identical CDR3 is also encoded by other nucleotide sequences in the sample. V usage is TRBV27 and J usage is TRBJ1-4; 7 nucleotides align to TRBD1. The germline gives CDR1 MNHEY, CDR2 SMNVEV (reference sequence). The CDR3 is 15 residues long. With 0 bases clipped from V and 3 bases from J, the junction kept 1 base outside the gene matches. The chain's CDR3 is CASSLSGQANEKLFF. The CDR3 DNA reads TGTGCCAGCAGTTTATCCGGACAGGCTAATGAAAAACTGTTTTTT.

The V call is TRBV29-1, the J call TRBJ1-4; D is perhaps TRBD1 (5 bases). Germline CDR1 and CDR2: SQVTM and ANQGSEA. This CDR3 has 12 residues. Trimming pared 6 bases from V and 0 bases from J, leaving 5 bases between. The CDR3 sequence is CSVGATNEKLFF. Written as DNA, the CDR3 is TGCAGCGTGGGGGCAACTAATGAAAAACTGTTTTTT.

This chain joins TRBV7-3 and TRBJ2-2, with D unclear. The germline V gene encodes CDR1 SGHTA and CDR2 FQGTGA. Between the trimmed V and J ends, which lost 1 base and 8 bases, there was a span of 5 bases. CDR3 size: 12 residues. In nucleotides, the CDR3 is TGTGCCAGCAGCTTAAGGGAAGGGGAGCTGTTTTTT. Encoded protein: CASSLREGELFF. Variable domain in full (rest from reference TRBV7-3 and TRBJ2-2): GAGVSQTPSNKVTEKGKYVELRCDPISGHTALYWYRQSLGQGPEFLIYFQGTGAADDSGLPNDRFFAVRPEGSVSTLKIQRTERGDSAVYLCASSLREGELFFGEGSRLTVL.

This clone was recorded a few times. This rearrangement joins TRBV5-6 to TRBJ2-3; D not resolved. The CDR3 has 12 amino acids. Trimming pared 5 bases from V and 5 bases from J, leaving 9 bases between. The germline CDR1 and CDR2 sequences are SGHDT and YYEEEE. This chain's CDR3 is CASSFGGDTQYF. CDR3 nucleotide sequence: TGTGCCAGCAGTTTCGGTGGAGATACGCAGTATTTT.

The chain links TRBV28 to TRBJ2-7; D unresolved. CDR3 length: 11 amino acids. CDR1 is MDHEN and CDR2 is SYDVKM in the germline V gene. V gave up 6 bases and J gave up 3 bases, with 6 bases separating them. The CDR3 nucleotides read TGTGCCAGCAGCGAGGTCTACGAGCAGTACTTC. The encoded protein is CASSEVYEQYF.

The sample holds many counts of this clone. V is TRBV7-9 and J is TRBJ2-1; D is unresolved. The length of the CDR3 is 12 residues. CDR1 SEHNR and CDR2 FQNEAQ come from the germline V gene (reference sequence). V was trimmed by 5 bases and J by 6 bases, leaving 8 bases between them. The CDR3 sequence: CASSPNFNEQFF. CDR3 DNA sequence: TGTGCCAGCAGCCCCAACTTCAATGAGCAGTTCTTC.

The chain couples TRBV28 to TRBJ1-1; the D is unclear. V lost 7 bases to trimming and J lost 10 bases, with 19 bases between them. CDR3 length: 13 amino acids. Germline loops: CDR1 MDHEN, CDR2 SYDVKM. CDR3 in DNA: TGTGCCAGCACCACCGCTAGCGACCAGTTAGCTTTCTTT. It encodes CASTTASDQLAFF.

This clone was counted at least ten times. This sequence joins TRBV4-3 and TRBJ1-3, with D hard to call. Germline values: CDR1 LGHNA, CDR2 YSLEER. The CDR3 covers 15 residues. V dropped 0 bases and J dropped 7 bases, with 13 bases sitting between them. CDR3 sequence (DNA): TGCGCCAGCAGCCAAGAGGCGGCAACGGGGAACACCATATATTTT. Its translation is CASSQEAATGNTIYF.

Of note for this clone: Since a much larger clone is just one base distant, this may be a read error. The chain combines TRBV7-2 with TRBJ2-3; the match to TRBD1 covers 7 bases. Looked up from germline, CDR1 is SGHTA and CDR2 is FQGNSA. The CDR3 is 16 amino acids. After removal of 8 bases from V and 1 base from J, the junction contained 12 bases not matched to a gene. CDR3 coding DNA: TGTGCCAGCGGCGCACGTAGGGGGCGCGGCACAGATACGCAGTATTTT. Protein: CASGARRGRGTDTQYF.

This clone was seen a few times. The chain employs TRBV11-3 and TRBJ1-1, with 12 bases matching TRBD1. Trimming took 0 bases from V and 0 from J; bases not matched to a gene: 8. The germline V gene has CDR1 SGHNT and CDR2 YENEEA. CDR3 length equals 19 residues. CDR3 bases: TGTGCCAGCAGCTTAGACATAGGGGACAGGGGGCAGTTGAACACTGAAGCTTTCTTT. It encodes CASSLDIGDRGQLNTEAFF. Full variable domain (missing parts from reference TRBV11-3 and TRBJ1-1): EAGVVQSPRYKIIEKKQPVAFWCNPISGHNTLYWYLQNLGQGPELLIRYENEEAVDDSQLPKDRFSAERLKGVDSTLKIQPAELGDSAVYLCASSLDIGDRGQLNTEAFFGQGTRLTVV.